This T cell receptor (beta chain) came from a study of CD8+ T cells in alopecia areata. RNA, once extracted, was reverse transcribed into cDNA for use as the sequencing template. Assay used: immunoSEQ multiplex PCR; TCRdb lists only in-frame clones, some missing. Here the sample spans 200,000 or so clones, around two fifths being singletons. Findings and limits, study-wide: Administration of tofacitinib significantly diminished scalp clonality and expanded CD8+ clones within the top 100.

Treatment defined: oral pan-JAK inhibitor, 5-10 mg twice daily. This clone was detected a few times. The target antigen is unknown. Looked up from germline, CDR1 is MNHNY and CDR2 is SVGAGI (reference sequence). V dropped 5 bases and J dropped 4 bases, with 5 bases sitting between them. The CDR3 length is 11 residues. This sequence originates from a human donor with alopecia areata. The chain uses TRBV6-6 and TRBJ1-2; D ambiguous. Sequenced material: CD4+ T cells sorted from blood, taken around week 30, from a patient treated with tofacitinib. CDR3 sequence reads: CASSGSYGYTF. DNA of the CDR3: TGTGCCAGCAGTGGGTCCTATGGCTACACCTTC.